Sequencing of this T cell receptor (beta chain) was carried out in a study of shared clonotypes between healthy human individuals (dated by TCRdb to about 2020). Looking at the study overall: The cohort comprised two women and a few men aged 18 to 49 years. The study deeply sequenced blood TCR repertoires of about five healthy adults to estimate repertoire size and the extent of clonotype sharing between individuals. Each donor's leukapheresis produced roughly between roughly 0.85 and 9.5 billion PBMCs. For each donor, CD4 naive and CD4 memory were each run on three plates, CD8 naive on two plates, and CD8 memory on one plate. Different laboratories and diverse techniques were used to prepare libraries and sequence TCR repertoires, to increase sequencing depth and limit assay-specific biases.

Using the deep immunoSEQ assay, TCR CDR3 regions were amplified from genomic DNA by multiplex PCR. Extracted genomic DNA from each cell subset was distributed evenly across all wells of several immunoSEQ 96-well plates, and each plate was treated as a replicate. For sorted subsets, each replicate PCR was loaded with roughly 0.2 ug genomic DNA, equivalent to 25,000 to 35,000 T cell genomes. Purified libraries were quantified with a Qubit 3.0 fluorometer, sized on a Bioanalyzer 2100, and re-quantified with the KAPA Library Quantification kit. Every immunoSEQ 96-well plate was sequenced on a separate single-read 150-cycle Illumina NextSeq 550 flow cell. The study's own analysis went as follows. Because the immunoSEQ output held only junctional sequences and lacked quality scores, the filtering could not match the filtering applied to full-length reads. Sequences were annotated with PyIR, a Python wrapper for IgBLAST v1.9, and V/J genes and CDR3 were assigned using IMGT germline references. Reads were removed for weak V/J assignments (E-value above 1e-6), missing CDR3, stop codons, out-of-frame junctions, or ambiguous translated residues. V3J clonotypes were defined as sequences sharing an identical inferred V gene, J gene, and CDR3 amino acid sequence. Percentage overlap between repertoires was calculated by dividing the number of shared unique clonotypes by the size of the smaller repertoire. Three approaches were used to assess repertoire richness: RTK rarefaction, the Chao1 estimator, and Recon v2.1 estimates of unobserved clonotypes. For all TCRbeta clonotypes obtained by the gDNA method from a few donors, generation probabilities were computed with OLGA. The source is immuneACCESS, and TCRdb retained only in-frame sequences with V and J called. Part of the clones is not carried over; for the studies checked, unresolved V genes explain less than half of this, and the remainder is unexplained. That table furnishes V, J and clone size, whereas the DNA furnished D and trimming. In this sample the table shows hundreds of thousands of clones, roughly 70% of which occur a single time. The ten largest clonotypes hold 1.5% to 2% of the sample.

About this clone: Its cognate antigen has yet to be identified. Base quality data are lacking; no much larger clone is found one base away. The identical CDR3 is also encoded by other nucleotide sequences in the sample.

Broader findings and caveats from the paper: Sharing across a few donors was observed for around 4.8% of naive CD4, over 3% of naive CD8, about 2.3% of memory CD4, and approximately 0.41% of memory CD8 clonotypes. Compared with non-shared clonotypes, the clonotypes found in all four sorted-subset donors had higher generation probabilities. Because the study included a small number of donors, the genetic and exposure-history diversity represented was limited. Sampling was restricted to blood, and TCR repertoires in tissues likely differ from the TCR repertoires found in blood. Pairwise subsampling indicated that sequencing depth was expected to affect the degree of clonotype sharing among donors. Incomplete sequencing was indicated by rarefaction of sorted-subset datasets, despite the large sequencing depth. Larger estimated clonotype richness was generally found for naive subsets than for memory subsets.

CDR1 LNHDA and CDR2 SQIVND are derived from the germline V gene (reference sequence). For this chain, trimming is 5 bases at the V end and 3 bases at the J end, and the number of junction bases without a gene match is 3. There are 14 amino acids in the CDR3, from cysteine to phenylalanine inclusive. CDR3 DNA only is kept here, 42 bases in frame from base 1. Donors were healthy HIV-negative adults with no recently reported acute infections or vaccinations. Only Caucasian adults living in Nashville, Tennessee, USA were represented among the donors. CD4+ T cells were enriched by magnetic negative selection; naive cells were then positively selected on CD45RA, and the negative fraction formed the memory subset. Blood was collected by leukapheresis, and PBMCs were isolated by Ficoll-Histopaque density gradient centrifugation and then cryopreserved in liquid nitrogen vapor phase. Purity and quantity of every magnetically sorted T cell population were checked by analytical flow cytometry. Genomic DNA was isolated from every sorted fraction and measured by UV absorbance on a Nanodrop 2000c.

This sequence originates from a woman in her 30s in good health. Material: memory CD4+ T cells sorted from blood. What this sample's cell subset or site label stands for: CD45RA-negative fraction. The sequence links TRBV19 to TRBJ2-3, with 9 bases aligning to TRBD1. The CDR3: CASSRGQGTDTQYF. The DNA is TGTGCCAGTAGTCGGGGACAGGGAACAGATACGCAGTATTTT.